This T cell receptor (beta chain) appears in the sequencing data of a study of T cells in Graves' hyperthyroidism and ophthalmopathy. Study results and caveats: Appearing also in blood were most of the thyroid clonotypes expanded above 0.001.

Researchers took RNA transcripts and amplified the TCR beta CDR3 regions from them. The HTBI primer set drove a first-round RT-PCR of the TCR CDR3. Each CDR3 protein gets one entry after TCRdb re-called the multiplex PCR reads with MiXCR. Of approximately 720,000 distinct CDR3 sequences listed, under 20% are singletons. A word on this clonotype: Antigen unknown.

V shed 3 bases, J shed 0 bases, and the junction held 7 bases outside the gene matches. Germline-derived CDR1 and CDR2 are LNHDA and SQIVND (reference sequence). This CDR3 has 17 residues. The authors took PBMCs from 8.5 to 10 ml fresh peripheral blood. The sequence derives from a woman aged 45-65 years with Graves' hyperthyroidism that later progressed to Graves' ophthalmopathy. The rearrangement uses TRBV19 and TRBJ1-1; TRBD1 agrees at 10 bases. Sample: blood. The CDR3 sequence: CASSISRDRGMNTEAFF. CDR3 nucleotide sequence: TGTGCCAGTAGTATTAGCAGGGACAGGGGTATGAACACTGAAGCTTTCTTT.